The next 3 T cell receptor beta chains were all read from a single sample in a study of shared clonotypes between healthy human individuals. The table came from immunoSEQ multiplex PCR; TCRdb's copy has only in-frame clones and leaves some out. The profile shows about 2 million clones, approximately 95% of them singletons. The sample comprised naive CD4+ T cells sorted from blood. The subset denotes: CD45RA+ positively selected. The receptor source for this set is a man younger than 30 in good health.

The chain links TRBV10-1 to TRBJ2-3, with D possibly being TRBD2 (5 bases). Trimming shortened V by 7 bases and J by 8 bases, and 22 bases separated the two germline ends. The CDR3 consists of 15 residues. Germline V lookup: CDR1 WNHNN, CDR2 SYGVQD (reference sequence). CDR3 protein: CASTLAWERHGTQYF. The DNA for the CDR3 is TGCGCCAGCACCCTTGCTTGGGAGAGGCACGGTACGCAGTATTTT.

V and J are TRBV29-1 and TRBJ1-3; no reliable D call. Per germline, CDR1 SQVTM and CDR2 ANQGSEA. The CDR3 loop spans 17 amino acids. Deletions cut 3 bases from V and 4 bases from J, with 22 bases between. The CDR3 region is CSVESHGGRRLGNTIYF. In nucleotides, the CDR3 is TGCAGCGTTGAGTCCCACGGAGGGAGGAGGTTGGGAAACACCATATATTTT. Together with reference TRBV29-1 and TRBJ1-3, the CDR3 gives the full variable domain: SAVISQKPSRDICQRGTSLTIQCQVDSQVTMMFWYRQQPGQSLTLIATANQGSEATYESGFVIDKFPISRPNLTFSTLTVSNMSPEDSSIYLCSVESHGGRRLGNTIYFGEGSWLTVV.

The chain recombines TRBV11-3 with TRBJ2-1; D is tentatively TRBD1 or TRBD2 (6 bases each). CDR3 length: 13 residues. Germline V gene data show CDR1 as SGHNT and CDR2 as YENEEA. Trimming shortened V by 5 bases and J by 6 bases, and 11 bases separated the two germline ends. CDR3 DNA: TGTGCCAGCAGCGTACCGGGGGCCAATGAGCAGTTCTTC. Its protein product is CASSVPGANEQFF.